The clone carrying this T cell receptor beta chain was observed at least ten times. Its antigen is not identified. This entry belongs to a study of early T cells in non-severe SARS-CoV-2 infection. Researchers tagged individual cDNA molecules with unique molecular identifiers. TCRdb fed the 5' RACE reads into MiXCR, producing one record per CDR3 protein. The sample records more than 95,000 distinct CDR3 sequences, about 10% being singletons. Study observations and caveats: The study's VDJdb matching favored anti-spike CD8 responses and missed private and CD4 specificities.

The clonotype comes from an adult who was a healthcare worker with PCR-confirmed SARS-CoV-2 infection or an uninfected control (not recorded which). Material: whole blood, obtained at baseline.

The CDR3 DNA is TGTGCCAGCAGTTTCTGGAATTCACCCCTCCACTTT. Amino acid sequence: CASSFWNSPLHF. This chain links TRBV27 with TRBJ1-6; D gene uncertain. The CDR3 contains 12 residues. V was trimmed by 3 bases and J by 7 bases, leaving 4 bases between them. CDR1 is MNHEY and CDR2 is SMNVEV in the germline V gene (reference sequence).